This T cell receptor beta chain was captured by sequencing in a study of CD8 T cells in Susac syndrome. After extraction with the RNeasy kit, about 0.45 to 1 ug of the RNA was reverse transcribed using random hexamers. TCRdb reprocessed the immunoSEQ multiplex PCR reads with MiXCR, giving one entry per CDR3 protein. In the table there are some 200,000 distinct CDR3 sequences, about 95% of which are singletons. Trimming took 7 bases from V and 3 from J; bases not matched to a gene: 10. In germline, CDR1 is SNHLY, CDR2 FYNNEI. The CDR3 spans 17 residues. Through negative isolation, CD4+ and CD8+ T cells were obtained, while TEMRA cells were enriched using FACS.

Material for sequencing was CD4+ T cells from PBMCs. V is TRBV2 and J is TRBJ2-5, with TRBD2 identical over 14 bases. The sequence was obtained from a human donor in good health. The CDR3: CASTIPGLAGVEETQYF. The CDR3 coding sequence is TGTGCCAGCACTATCCCGGGACTAGCGGGAGTAGAAGAGACCCAGTACTTC.